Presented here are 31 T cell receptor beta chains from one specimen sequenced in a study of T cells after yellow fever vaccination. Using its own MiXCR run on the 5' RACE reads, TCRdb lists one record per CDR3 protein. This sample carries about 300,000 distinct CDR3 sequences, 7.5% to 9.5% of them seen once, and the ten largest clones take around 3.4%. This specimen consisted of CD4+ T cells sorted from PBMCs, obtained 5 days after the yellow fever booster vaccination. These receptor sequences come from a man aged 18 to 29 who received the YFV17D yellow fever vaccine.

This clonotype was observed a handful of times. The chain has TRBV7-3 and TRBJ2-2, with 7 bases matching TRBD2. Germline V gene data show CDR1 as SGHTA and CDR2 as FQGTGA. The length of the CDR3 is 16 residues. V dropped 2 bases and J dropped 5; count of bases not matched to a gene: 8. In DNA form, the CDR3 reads TGTGCCAGCAGCTTACAGCCGGCGGGGGTTACCGGGGAGCTGTTTTTT. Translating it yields CASSLQPAGVTGELFF.

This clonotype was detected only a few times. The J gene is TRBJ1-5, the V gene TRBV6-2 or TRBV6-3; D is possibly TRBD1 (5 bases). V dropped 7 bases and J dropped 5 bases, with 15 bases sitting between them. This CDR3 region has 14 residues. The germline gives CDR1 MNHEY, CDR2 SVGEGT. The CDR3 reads CASNSGPYDQPQHF. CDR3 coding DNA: TGTGCCAGCAATTCAGGGCCCTATGATCAGCCCCAGCATTTT.

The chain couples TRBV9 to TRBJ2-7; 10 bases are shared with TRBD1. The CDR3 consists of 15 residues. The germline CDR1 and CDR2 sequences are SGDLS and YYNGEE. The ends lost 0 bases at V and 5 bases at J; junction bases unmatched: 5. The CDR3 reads CASSVAPGQGNEQYF. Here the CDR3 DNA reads TGTGCCAGCAGCGTAGCCCCGGGACAGGGGAACGAGCAGTACTTC.

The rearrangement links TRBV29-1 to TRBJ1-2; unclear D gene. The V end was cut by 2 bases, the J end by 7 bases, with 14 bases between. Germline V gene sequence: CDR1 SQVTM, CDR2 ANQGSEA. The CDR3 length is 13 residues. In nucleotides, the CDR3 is TGCAGCGTTGAAAGTTGGTCACAATCTGGCTACACCTTC. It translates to CSVESWSQSGYTF.

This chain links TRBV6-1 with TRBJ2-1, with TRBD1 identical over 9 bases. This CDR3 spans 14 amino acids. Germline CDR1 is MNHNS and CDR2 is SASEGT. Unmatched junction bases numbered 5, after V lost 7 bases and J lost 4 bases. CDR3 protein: CASTRDREYNEQFF. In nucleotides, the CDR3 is TGTGCCAGCACCAGGGACAGGGAGTACAATGAGCAGTTCTTC.

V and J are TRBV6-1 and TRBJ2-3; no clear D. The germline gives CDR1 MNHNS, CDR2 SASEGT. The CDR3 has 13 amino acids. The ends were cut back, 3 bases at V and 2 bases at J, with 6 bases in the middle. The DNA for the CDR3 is TGTGCCAGCAGTGATTCGCCCACAGATACGCAGTATTTT. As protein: CASSDSPTDTQYF.

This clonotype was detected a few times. The CDR3, as DNA: TGCGCCAGCAGCTTGGTACCTTCGGAGACCCAGTACTTC. The encoded protein is CASSLVPSETQYF. The chain is built from TRBV5-1 and TRBJ2-5; D unresolved. The germline V gene has CDR1 SGHRS and CDR2 YFSETQ. V was trimmed by 0 bases and J by 5 bases, leaving 8 bases between them. The CDR3 runs 13 residues. Based on the CDR3 plus reference TRBV5-1 and TRBJ2-5, the full variable domain is KAGVTQTPRYLIKTRGQQVTLSCSPISGHRSVSWYQQTPGQGLQFLFEYFSETQRNKGNFPGRFSGRQFSNSRSEMNVSTLELGDSALYLCASSLVPSETQYFGPGTRLLVL.

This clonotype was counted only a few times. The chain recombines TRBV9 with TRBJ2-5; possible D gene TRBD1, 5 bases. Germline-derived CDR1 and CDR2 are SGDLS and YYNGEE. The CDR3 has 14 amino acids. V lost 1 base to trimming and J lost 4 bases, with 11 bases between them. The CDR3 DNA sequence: TGTGCCAGCAGCGTAAACCAGGGCAGAGAGACCCAGTACTTC. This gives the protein CASSVNQGRETQYF.

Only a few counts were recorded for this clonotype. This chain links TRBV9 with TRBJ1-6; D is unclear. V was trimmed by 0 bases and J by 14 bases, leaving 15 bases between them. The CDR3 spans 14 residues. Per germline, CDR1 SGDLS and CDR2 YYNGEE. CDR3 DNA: TGTGCCAGCAGCGTAGAACAAGGTTTTGGCACCCTCCACTTT. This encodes CASSVEQGFGTLHF.

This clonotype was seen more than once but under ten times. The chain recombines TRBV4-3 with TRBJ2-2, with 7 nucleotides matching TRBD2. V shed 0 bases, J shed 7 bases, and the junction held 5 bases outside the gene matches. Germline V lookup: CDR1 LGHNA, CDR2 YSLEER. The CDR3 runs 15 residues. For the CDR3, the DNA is TGCGCCAGCAGCCAAGATTGGGGGGGAAACGGGGAGCTGTTTTTT. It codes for CASSQDWGGNGELFF.

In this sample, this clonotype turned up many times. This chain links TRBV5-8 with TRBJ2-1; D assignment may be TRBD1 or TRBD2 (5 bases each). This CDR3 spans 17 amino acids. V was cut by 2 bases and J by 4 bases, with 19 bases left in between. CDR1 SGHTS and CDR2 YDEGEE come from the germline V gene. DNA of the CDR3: TGTGCCAGCAGCTTACTACTTGGGGGACCGATGTACAATGAGCAGTTCTTC. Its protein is CASSLLLGGPMYNEQFF.

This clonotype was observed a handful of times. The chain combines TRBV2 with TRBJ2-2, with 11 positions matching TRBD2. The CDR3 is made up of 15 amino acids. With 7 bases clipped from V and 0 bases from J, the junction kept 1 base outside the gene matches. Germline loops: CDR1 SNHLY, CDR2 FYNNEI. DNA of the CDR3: TGTGCCAGCAAACTAGCGGGAGCGAACACCGGGGAGCTGTTTTTT. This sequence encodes CASKLAGANTGELFF. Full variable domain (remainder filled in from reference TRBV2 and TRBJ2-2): EPEVTQTPSHQVTQMGQEVILRCVPISNHLYFYWYRQILGQKVEFLVSFYNNEISEKSEIFDDQFSVERPDGSNFTLKIRSTKLEDSAMYFCASKLAGANTGELFFGEGSRLTVL.

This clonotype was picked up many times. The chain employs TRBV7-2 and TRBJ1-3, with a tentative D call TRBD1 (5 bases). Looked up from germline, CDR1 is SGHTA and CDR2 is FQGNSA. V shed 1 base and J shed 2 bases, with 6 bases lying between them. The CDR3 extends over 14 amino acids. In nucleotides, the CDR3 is TGTGCCAGCAGCTTAGTGGGGGCTGGAAACACCATATATTTT. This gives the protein CASSLVGAGNTIYF.

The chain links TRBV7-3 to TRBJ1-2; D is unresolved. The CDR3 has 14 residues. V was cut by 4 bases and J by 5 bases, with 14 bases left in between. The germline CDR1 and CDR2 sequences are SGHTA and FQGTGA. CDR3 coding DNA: TGTGCCAGCAGCTACGGGGTCCCGGGATATGGCTACACCTTC. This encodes CASSYGVPGYGYTF.

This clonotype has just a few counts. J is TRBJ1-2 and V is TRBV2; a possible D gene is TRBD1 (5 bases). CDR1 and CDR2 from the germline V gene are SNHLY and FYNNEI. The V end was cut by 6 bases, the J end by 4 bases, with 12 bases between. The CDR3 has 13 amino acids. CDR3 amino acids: CASREDIFYGYTF. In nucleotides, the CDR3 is TGTGCCAGCAGGGAGGACATTTTCTATGGCTACACCTTC.

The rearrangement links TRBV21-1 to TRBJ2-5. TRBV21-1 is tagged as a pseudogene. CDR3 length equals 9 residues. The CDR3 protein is CASRPTQYF. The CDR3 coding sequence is TGTGCCAGCAGACCGACCCAGTACTTC.

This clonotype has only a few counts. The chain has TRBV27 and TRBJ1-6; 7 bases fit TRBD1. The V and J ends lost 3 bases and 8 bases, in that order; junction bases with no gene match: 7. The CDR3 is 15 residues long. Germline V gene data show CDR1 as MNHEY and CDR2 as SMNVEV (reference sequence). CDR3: CASSLLGQGDSPLHF. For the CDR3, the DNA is TGTGCCAGCAGTTTGCTTGGTCAGGGGGATTCACCCCTCCACTTT.

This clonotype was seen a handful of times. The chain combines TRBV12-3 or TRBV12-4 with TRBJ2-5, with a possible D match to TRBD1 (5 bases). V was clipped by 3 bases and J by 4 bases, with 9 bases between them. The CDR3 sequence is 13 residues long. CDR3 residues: CASSFNRLETQYF. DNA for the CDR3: TGTGCCAGCAGTTTTAACAGGCTAGAGACCCAGTACTTC.

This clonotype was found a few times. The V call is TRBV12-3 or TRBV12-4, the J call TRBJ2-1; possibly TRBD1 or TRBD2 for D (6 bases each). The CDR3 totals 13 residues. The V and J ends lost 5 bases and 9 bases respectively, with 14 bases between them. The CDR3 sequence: CASSLGGRTEQFF. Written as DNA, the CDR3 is TGTGCCAGCAGTCTAGGGGGGCGGACTGAGCAGTTCTTC.

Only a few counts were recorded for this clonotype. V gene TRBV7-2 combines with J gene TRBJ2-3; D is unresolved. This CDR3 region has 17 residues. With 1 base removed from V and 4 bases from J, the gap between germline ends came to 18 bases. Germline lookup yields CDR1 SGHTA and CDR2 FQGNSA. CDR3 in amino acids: CASSLGLTPKLADTQYF. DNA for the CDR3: TGTGCCAGCAGCTTAGGGCTGACTCCGAAGCTCGCAGATACGCAGTATTTT.

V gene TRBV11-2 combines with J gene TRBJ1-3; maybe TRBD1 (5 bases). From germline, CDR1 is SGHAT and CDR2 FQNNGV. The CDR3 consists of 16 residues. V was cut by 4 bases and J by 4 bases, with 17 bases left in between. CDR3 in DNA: TGTGCCAGCAGCTCGTTTACGGGGGTTCCGGGAAACACCATATATTTT. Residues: CASSSFTGVPGNTIYF.

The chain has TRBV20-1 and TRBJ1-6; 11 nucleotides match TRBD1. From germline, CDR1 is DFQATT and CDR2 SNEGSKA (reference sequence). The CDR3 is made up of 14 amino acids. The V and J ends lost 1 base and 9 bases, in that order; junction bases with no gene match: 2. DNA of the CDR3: TGCAGTGCTAGAGCGGGACAGGGGGTTTCACCCCTCCACTTT. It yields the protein CSARAGQGVSPLHF.

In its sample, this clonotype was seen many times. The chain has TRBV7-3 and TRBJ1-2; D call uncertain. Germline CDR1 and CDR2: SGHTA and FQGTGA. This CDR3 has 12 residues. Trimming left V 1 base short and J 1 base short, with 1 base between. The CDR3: CASSLNNYGYTF. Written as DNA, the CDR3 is TGTGCCAGCAGCTTAAATAACTATGGCTACACCTTC.

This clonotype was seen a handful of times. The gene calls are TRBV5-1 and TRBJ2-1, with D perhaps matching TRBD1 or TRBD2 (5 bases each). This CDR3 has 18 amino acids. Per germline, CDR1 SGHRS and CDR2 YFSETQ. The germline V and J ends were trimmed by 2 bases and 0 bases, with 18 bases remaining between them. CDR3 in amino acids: CASSFSRAAGSSYNEQFF. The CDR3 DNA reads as TGCGCCAGCAGCTTCTCACGGGCTGCAGGGAGCTCCTACAATGAGCAGTTCTTC.

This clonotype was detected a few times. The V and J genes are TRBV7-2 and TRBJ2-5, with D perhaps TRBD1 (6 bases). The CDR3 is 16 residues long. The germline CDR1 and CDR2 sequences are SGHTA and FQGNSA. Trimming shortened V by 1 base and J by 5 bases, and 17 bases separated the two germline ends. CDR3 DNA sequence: TGTGCCAGCAGCTTAGTCCCGACAGGCCCGGGGGAGACCCAGTACTTC. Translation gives CASSLVPTGPGETQYF.

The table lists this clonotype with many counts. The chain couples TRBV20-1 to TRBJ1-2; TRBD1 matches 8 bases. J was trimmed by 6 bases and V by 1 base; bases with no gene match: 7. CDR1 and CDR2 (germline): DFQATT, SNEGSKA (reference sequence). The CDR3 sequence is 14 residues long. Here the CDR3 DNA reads TGCAGTGCTAGAGCCATCTCAGGGGGCCATGGCTACACCTTC. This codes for CSARAISGGHGYTF.

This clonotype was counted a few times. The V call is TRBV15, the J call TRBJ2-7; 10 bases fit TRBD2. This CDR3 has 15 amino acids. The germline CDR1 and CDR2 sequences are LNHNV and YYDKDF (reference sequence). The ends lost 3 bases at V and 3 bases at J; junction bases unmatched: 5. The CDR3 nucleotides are TGTGCCACCAGCAGCCCTAGCGGGGGCCTCTACGAGCAGTACTTC. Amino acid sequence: CATSSPSGGLYEQYF.

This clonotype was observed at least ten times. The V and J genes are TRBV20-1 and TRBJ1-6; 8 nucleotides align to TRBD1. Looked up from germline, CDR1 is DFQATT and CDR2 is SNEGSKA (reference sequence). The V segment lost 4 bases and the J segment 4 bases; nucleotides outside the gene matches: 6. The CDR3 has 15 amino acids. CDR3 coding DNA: TGCAGTGCTATCACGGACAGGGCTTATAATTCACCCCTCCACTTT. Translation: CSAITDRAYNSPLHF.

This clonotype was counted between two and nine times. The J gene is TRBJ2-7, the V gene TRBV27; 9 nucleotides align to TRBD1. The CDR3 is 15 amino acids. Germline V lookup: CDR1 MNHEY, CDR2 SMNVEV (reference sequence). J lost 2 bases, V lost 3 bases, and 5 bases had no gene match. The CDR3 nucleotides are TGTGCCAGCAGTTTGGGACAGGGCCTTCCCTACGAGCAGTACGTC. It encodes CASSLGQGLPYEQYV.

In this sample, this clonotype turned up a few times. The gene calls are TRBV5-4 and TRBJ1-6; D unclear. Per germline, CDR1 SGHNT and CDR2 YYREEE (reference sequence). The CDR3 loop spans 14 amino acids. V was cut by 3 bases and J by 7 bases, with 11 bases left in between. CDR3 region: CASSSDGWNSPLHF. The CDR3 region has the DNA TGTGCCAGCAGCTCTGACGGATGGAATTCACCCCTCCACTTT.

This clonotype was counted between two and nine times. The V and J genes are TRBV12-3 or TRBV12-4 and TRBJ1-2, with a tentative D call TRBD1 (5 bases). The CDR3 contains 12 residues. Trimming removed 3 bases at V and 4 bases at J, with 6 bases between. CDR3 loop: CASSLGPYGYTF. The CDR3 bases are TGTGCCAGCAGTTTGGGACCCTATGGCTACACCTTC.